This record looks at one TCR beta chain sequence and its context. Its antigen remains unknown. The data were obtained in a study of lymphopenia after photon versus proton radiotherapy. Study-level points and caveats: Proton therapy kept repertoires fairly stable, unlike photons, which gained effector/memory cells.

This table comes from immunoSEQ multiplex PCR, and its TCRdb copy is limited to in-frame clones, with some not included. The sample carries 70,000 or so clones, around 92% recorded once. This TCR derives from a woman in her 40s with cholangiocarcinoma. Sample: peripheral blood, taken from a patient treated with photon-based radiotherapy.

The CDR3: CAWTVGPGGELFF. The CDR3 DNA is TGTGCCTGGACAGTCGGACCAGGCGGGGAGCTGTTTTTT. J is TRBJ2-2 and V is TRBV30; D is ambiguous. V was clipped by 4 bases and J by 7 bases, with 13 bases between them. The V gene's germline CDR1 is GTSNPN and CDR2 SVGIG (reference sequence). The CDR3 totals 13 residues.